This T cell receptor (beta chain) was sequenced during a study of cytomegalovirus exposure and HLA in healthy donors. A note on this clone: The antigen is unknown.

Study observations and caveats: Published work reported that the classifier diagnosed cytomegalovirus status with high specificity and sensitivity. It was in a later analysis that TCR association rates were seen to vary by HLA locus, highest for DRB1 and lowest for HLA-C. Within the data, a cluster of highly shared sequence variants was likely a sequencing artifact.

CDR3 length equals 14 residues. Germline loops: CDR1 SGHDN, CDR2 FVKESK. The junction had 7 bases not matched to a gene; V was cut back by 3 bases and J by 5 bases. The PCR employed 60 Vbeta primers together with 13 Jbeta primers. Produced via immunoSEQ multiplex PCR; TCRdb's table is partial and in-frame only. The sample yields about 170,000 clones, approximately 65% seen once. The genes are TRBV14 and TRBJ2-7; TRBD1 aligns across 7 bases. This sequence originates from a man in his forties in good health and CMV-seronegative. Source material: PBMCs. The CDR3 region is CASSHSAGGNEQYF. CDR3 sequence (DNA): TGTGCCAGCAGCCACAGCGCAGGGGGAAACGAGCAGTACTTC.